These 3 T cell receptor beta chains originate from one sample sequenced in a study of blood T cell repertoires in COVID-19. The table came from immunoSEQ multiplex PCR; TCRdb's copy has only in-frame clones and leaves some out. The sample includes roughly 120,000 clones, 70% to 80% of them seen just once. Sequencing input: peripheral blood. The receptor source for this set is a man aged 50-59 years with acute or convalescent COVID-19.

The chain combines TRBV29-1 with TRBJ2-7; 7 nucleotides match TRBD1. The ends lost 7 bases at V and 0 bases at J; junction bases unmatched: 6. The CDR3 spans 13 residues. Germline CDR1 reads SQVTM; CDR2 reads ANQGSEA. DNA of the CDR3: TGCAGCGCCCAGGGACAGAGCTCCTACGAGCAGTACTTC. Amino acids: CSAQGQSSYEQYF.

This sequence joins TRBV11-2 and TRBJ2-7; no clear D gene. The ends were cut back, 3 bases at V and 5 bases at J, with 5 bases in the middle. The CDR3 spans 11 residues. The germline CDR1 and CDR2 sequences are SGHAT and FQNNGV. CDR3 bases: TGTGCCAGCAGCTTTGTCGACGAGCAGTACTTC. It encodes CASSFVDEQYF.

The V gene is TRBV11-1, the J gene TRBJ2-7; 14 nucleotides align to TRBD2. Germline V gene data show CDR1 as SGHAT and CDR2 as FQDESV (reference sequence). The CDR3 runs 16 residues. Trimming at V came to 4 bases and at J to 1 base, leaving 3 bases not matched to a gene. The CDR3 spells CASSWTSGGQSYEQYF. The CDR3 DNA reads TGTGCCAGCAGCTGGACTAGCGGGGGGCAGTCCTACGAGCAGTACTTC.